The 25 T cell receptor beta chains in this list originate from one sample, sequenced in a study of blood T cells in healthy people across ages. Alongside a J-beta primer mix, a sample-barcoded 5' primer served in a second PCR lasting 7 to 11 cycles. Each CDR3 protein gets one entry after TCRdb re-called the 5' RACE reads with MiXCR. This sample has about 1.8 million distinct CDR3 sequences; about 49% occur once, and the top ten carry about 2.1%. The sample consisted of blood. The receptors stem from a middle-aged woman in good health.

This clonotype has only a few counts. This chain uses TRBV4-2 with TRBJ2-7, with D unclear. Trimming removed 1 base from V and 2 bases from J, with 6 bases in between. CDR1 is LGHNA and CDR2 is YNFKEQ in the germline V gene. This CDR3 is 13 amino acids long. The CDR3 DNA sequence: TGTGCCAGCAGCCAAGCGGTTACCTACGAGCAGTACTTC. Encoded protein: CASSQAVTYEQYF.

This clonotype was detected only a few times. The rearrangement uses TRBV7-9 and TRBJ2-1, with D perhaps given as TRBD1 or TRBD2 (5 bases each). Germline V gene data show CDR1 as SEHNR and CDR2 as FQNEAQ (reference sequence). V dropped 3 bases and J dropped 13 bases, with 10 bases sitting between them. CDR3 length: 11 residues. The CDR3: CASSFDSGQFF. The CDR3 DNA reads as TGTGCCAGCAGCTTCGACAGCGGACAGTTCTTC.

This rearrangement joins TRBV11-2 to TRBJ2-7, with D possibly being TRBD1 (5 bases). The DNA end lines up better with TRBJ2-5; the J call may be wrong. CDR1 and CDR2 (germline): SGHAT, FQNNGV. This CDR3 comprises 15 residues. The CDR3 spells CASSSSPGIGETQYF. The CDR3 nucleotides are TGTGCCAGCAGCTCCTCGCCAGGGATAGGAGAGACCCAGTACTTC.

The chain joins TRBV7-3 to TRBJ2-3; no clear D gene. CDR1 is SGHTA, CDR2 FQGTGA, per germline. The CDR3 is made up of 13 amino acids. V was pared by 3 bases and J by 2 bases, with 6 bases between. The CDR3 DNA is TGTGCCAGCAGCTTCTACGCCACAGATACGCAGTATTTT. Protein sequence: CASSFYATDTQYF.

This clonotype was observed a few times. V gene TRBV4-2 combines with J gene TRBJ2-7; maybe TRBD1 (6 bases). Deletions cut 0 bases from V and 5 bases from J, with 17 bases between. The CDR3 sequence is 16 residues long. The germline V gene has CDR1 LGHNA and CDR2 YNFKEQ. CDR3 in amino acids: CASSQDLAGESDEQYF. CDR3 nucleotide sequence: TGTGCCAGCAGCCAAGATCTGGCAGGGGAATCGGACGAGCAGTACTTC.

The chain joins TRBV18 to TRBJ1-6; TRBD1 agrees at 7 bases. Germline-derived CDR1 and CDR2 are KGHSH and LQKENI. The V and J ends lost 6 bases and 7 bases, in that order; junction bases with no gene match: 9. CDR3 length equals 15 residues. Here the CDR3 DNA reads TGTGCCAGCTCCCAGGGGGGCGTAAAGAATTCACCCCTCCACTTT. As protein: CASSQGGVKNSPLHF.

The chain employs TRBV20-1 and TRBJ2-1, with 9 bases lining up with TRBD2. With the DNA end fitting TRBJ2-7 better, the J assignment may be wrong. This CDR3 spans 17 amino acids. In germline, CDR1 is DFQATT, CDR2 SNEGSKA (reference sequence). The DNA of the CDR3 is TGCAGTGCCAGTCCCAGCGGGGGGCCTAGTTCTTACAATGAGCAGTACTTC. It specifies CSASPSGGPSSYNEQYF.

This clonotype has only a few counts. V and J are TRBV7-9 and TRBJ2-4; no clear D. V was cut by 3 bases and J by 0 bases, with 9 bases left in between. The CDR3 spans 15 residues. Germline values: CDR1 SEHNR, CDR2 FQNEAQ (reference sequence). DNA of the CDR3: TGTGCCAGCAGCTTCACGTCGGAAGCCAAAAACATTCAGTACTTC. Its protein is CASSFTSEAKNIQYF.

As for this clonotype: This likely stems from a read error, as it lies one base from a far larger clone. This sequence joins TRBV7-2 and TRBJ2-5; D gene ambiguous. The V end lost 1 base, the J end lost 11 bases, and 8 bases lay between the germline ends. CDR3 length: 11 amino acids. From germline, CDR1 is SGHTA and CDR2 FQGNSA. As DNA, the CDR3 is TGTGCCAGCAGCTTAGACTACGGGCAGTACTTC. Encoded protein: CASSLDYGQYF.

V usage is TRBV20-1 and J usage is TRBJ2-3; no firm D call. This CDR3 has 16 amino acids. V lost 4 bases, J lost 4 bases, and 21 bases lay in between. CDR1 is DFQATT, CDR2 SNEGSKA, per germline (reference sequence). The CDR3 here is CSAIWRLGQVADTQYF. In nucleotides, the CDR3 is TGCAGTGCTATATGGCGACTCGGGCAGGTGGCAGATACGCAGTATTTT.

The chain has TRBV10-3 and TRBJ2-1; 9 nucleotides agree with TRBD2. The J segment lost 1 base and the V segment lost 6 bases, leaving 4 bases of the junction unmatched. Germline lookup yields CDR1 ENHRY and CDR2 SYGVKD. The CDR3 totals 15 residues. The DNA of the CDR3 is TGTGCCATCAGAGATAGCGGGGGATCCTACAATGAGCAGTTCTTC. This gives the protein CAIRDSGGSYNEQFF.

This chain links TRBV5-1 with TRBJ2-1; the D call may be TRBD1 or TRBD2 (5 bases each). CDR3 length equals 14 residues. Trimming took 1 base from V and 7 from J, leaving 12 bases between them. The germline V gene has CDR1 SGHRS and CDR2 YFSETQ. The CDR3 sequence: CASSLSAGSNEQFF. The DNA for the CDR3 is TGCGCCAGCAGCTTGTCCGCAGGGAGTAATGAGCAGTTCTTC.

This clonotype was counted between two and nine times. The rearrangement joins TRBV3-1 to TRBJ1-2, with D maybe TRBD1 (6 bases). V lost 2 bases to trimming and J lost 3 bases, with 16 bases between them. This CDR3 spans 16 amino acids. In germline, CDR1 is LGHDT, CDR2 YNNKEL (reference sequence). CDR3 loop: CASSQKLGGRDYGYTF. The CDR3 DNA follows: TGTGCCAGCAGCCAAAAACTTGGGGGGCGCGACTATGGCTACACCTTC.

This clonotype has a handful of counts. The V and J genes are TRBV7-2 and TRBJ2-3; TRBD2 agrees at 8 bases. Germline CDR1 SGHTA, CDR2 FQGNSA. The CDR3 covers 15 residues. The V gene end was trimmed by 3 bases and the J gene end by 5 bases; junction bases not matched to a gene: 7. The CDR3 spells CASSFGGGRRDTQYF. The CDR3 DNA follows: TGTGCCAGCAGCTTCGGCGGGGGGCGGAGAGATACGCAGTATTTT.

This clonotype was found once. The chain couples TRBV3-1 to TRBJ1-1; the D is unclear. The CDR3 covers 11 residues. V was pared by 2 bases and J by 10 bases, with 8 bases between. Germline V lookup: CDR1 LGHDT, CDR2 YNNKEL (reference sequence). The CDR3 protein is CASSQRQAAFF. The CDR3 nucleotides are TGTGCCAGCAGCCAAAGGCAAGCAGCTTTCTTT.

This chain joins TRBV5-1 and TRBJ2-5; 8 positions match TRBD2. This CDR3 spans 15 amino acids. The V gene end was trimmed by 2 bases and the J gene end by 2 bases; junction bases not matched to a gene: 5. The germline gives CDR1 SGHRS, CDR2 YFSETQ. CDR3 sequence reads: CASSLLADKQETQYF. The CDR3 DNA reads as TGCGCCAGCAGCTTACTAGCGGATAAACAAGAGACCCAGTACTTC.

J is TRBJ2-5 and V is TRBV28, with D tentatively TRBD2 (5 bases). Trimming pared 8 bases from V and 9 bases from J, leaving 13 bases between. Germline CDR1 MDHEN, CDR2 SYDVKM. CDR3 size: 11 residues. The CDR3 spells CASGRTRAQYF. DNA of the CDR3: TGTGCCAGCGGCAGAACGAGGGCCCAGTACTTC.

This chain uses TRBV7-9 with TRBJ2-5; no reliable D call. Trimming took off 4 bases at V and 1 base at J, with 10 bases between the two ends. The CDR3 consists of 14 residues. Germline-derived CDR1 and CDR2 are SEHNR and FQNEAQ (reference sequence). In DNA form, the CDR3 reads TGTGCCAGCAGCTCATACGACGGCCAAGAGACCCAGTACTTC. Protein: CASSSYDGQETQYF.

The sample holds a few counts of this clonotype. The V gene is TRBV4-1, the J gene TRBJ2-3; no clear D. Germline V gene lookup returns CDR1 MGHRA and CDR2 YSYEKL. This CDR3 is built from 15 residues. V was trimmed by 1 base and J by 2 bases, leaving 10 bases between them. Here the CDR3 DNA reads TGCGCCAGCAGCCAAGGGACGGTCCCCACAGATACGCAGTATTTT. The encoded protein is CASSQGTVPTDTQYF.

This clonotype was counted at least ten times. The junction shows a germline mismatch at one end, possibly a read error. The V call is TRBV5-1, the J call TRBJ2-7; D possibly corresponds to TRBD1 (6 bases). CDR3 size: 14 residues. The germline gives CDR1 SGHRS, CDR2 YFSETQ. The DNA for the CDR3 is TGTGCCAGCAGTTTGGCAGGGGATGCCTACGAGCAGTACTTC. Protein product: CASSLAGDAYEQYF.

This chain uses TRBV12-3 or TRBV12-4 with TRBJ1-2; 11 positions agree with TRBD1. J lost 8 bases, V lost 6 bases, and 8 bases had no gene match. The CDR3 spans 14 residues. The CDR3 DNA reads as TGTGCCAGCAGCCGTGGACAGGGGGCGCGGGGCTACACCTTC. This gives the protein CASSRGQGARGYTF.

This clonotype was detected only a few times. The rearrangement links TRBV12-3 or TRBV12-4 to TRBJ2-3; TRBD2 aligns across 12 bases. CDR3 size: 15 residues. V was clipped by 3 bases and J by 6 bases; unmatched bases: 4. CDR3 residues: CASSFASGGDDTQYF. Written as DNA, the CDR3 is TGTGCCAGCAGTTTTGCTAGCGGGGGGGACGATACGCAGTATTTT.

V gene TRBV6-5 combines with J gene TRBJ1-6, with D unresolved. The CDR3 loop spans 17 amino acids. The germline V gene encodes CDR1 MNHEY and CDR2 SVGAGI. Between the trimmed V and J ends, which lost 4 bases and 0 bases, there was a span of 13 bases. CDR3 coding DNA: TGTGCCAGCAGTTCCCGACCGACCCGCTCCTATAATTCACCCCTCCACTTT. Residues: CASSSRPTRSYNSPLHF.

This clonotype was seen a handful of times. This rearrangement joins TRBV3-1 to TRBJ2-1, with 12 positions matching TRBD2. Per the germline V gene, CDR1 is LGHDT and CDR2 is YNNKEL (reference sequence). This CDR3 contains 15 residues. Trimming took 4 bases from V and 5 from J; bases not matched to a gene: 3. The CDR3 protein is CASSPGLAGHNEQFF. The CDR3 DNA sequence: TGTGCCAGCAGCCCGGGACTAGCGGGTCACAATGAGCAGTTCTTC.

This clonotype was counted between two and nine times. The genes are TRBV15 and TRBJ1-5; TRBD1 agrees at 8 bases. This CDR3 has 15 amino acids. J was trimmed by 7 bases and V by 0 bases; bases with no gene match: 5. Germline V CDR1 and CDR2: LNHNV, YYDKDF (reference sequence). Here the CDR3 reads CATSRDRTGSQPQHF. CDR3 DNA sequence: TGTGCCACCAGCAGAGATCGGACAGGGAGCCAGCCCCAGCATTTT.